Only a few counts were recorded for the clone carrying this T cell receptor beta chain. The antigen is unknown. The sample is drawn from a study of T cell repertoires in cytomegalovirus infection. MiXCR was run by TCRdb on the reads, yielding one entry per CDR3 protein. The data show some 130,000 distinct CDR3 sequences, roughly a quarter seen once. Points from the study as a whole: Pooled public TCR beta family frequency picked out CMV carriers with the relevant HLA.

In germline, CDR1 is SEHNR, CDR2 FQNEAQ (reference sequence). The CDR3 is made up of 16 amino acids. V was shortened by 5 bases and J by 3 bases, with 16 bases between the two germline ends. The J gene is TRBJ2-2, the V gene TRBV7-9; weak D call: TRBD1 (5 bases). The TCR sequence derives from a human donor in good health (CMV status not recorded). Some clones in this sample may be carry-over from other donors' samples. Material: PBMCs, sequenced either directly or after in vitro stimulation (not recorded which). DNA of the CDR3: TGTGCCAGCAGCCCCCCCCAGGGCAGCTACACCGGGGAGCTGTTTTTT. This sequence encodes CASSPPQGSYTGELFF.